A selection of T cell receptor beta chains follows, all from one sample in a study of blood T cell repertoires in COVID-19. The assay was immunoSEQ multiplex PCR, and TCRdb's table has in-frame clones only and misses some. The repertoire consists of around 170,000 clones, with roughly 87% occurring once and the leading ten covering around 6.5%. The sample comprised PBMCs or T cells enriched from blood (not recorded which). The receptors come from a woman aged 50 to 65 who had recovered from COVID-19. Both conserved end residues are part of each CDR3. Each record gives: V gene, clone size, J gene, D gene, CDR3 DNA, CDR3 protein. A D gene is named only where the DNA matches it firmly. Part of the rows lack a size; the others show once, few, many or a class for expanded clones.

>TRBV3-1/TRBV3-2|-|TRBJ2-5|-
TGTGCCAGCAGCCGCAGGGGAGGGGAGACCCAGTACTTC
CASSRRGGETQYF
>TRBV6-5|-|TRBJ1-5|-
TGTGCCAGCAGCCTAAATCAGCCCCAGCATTTT
CASSLNQPQHF
>TRBV6-2/TRBV6-3|-|TRBJ1-5|-
TGTGCCAGCAGCCCATGGGGGAGGTTTAGCAATCAGCCCCAGCATTTT
CASSPWGRFSNQPQHF
>TRBV24-1|-|TRBJ2-5|-
TGTGCCACCAGTGCCCGGACAGATTTTCAAGAGACCCAGTACTTC
CATSARTDFQETQYF
>TRBV11-2|-|TRBJ1-5|-
TGTGCCAGCAGCCCCAACTTACGGCAGCCCCAGCATTTT
CASSPNLRQPQHF
>TRBV25-1|-|TRBJ2-5|TRBD1
TGTGCCAGCAGACAGGGGGCGATTGAGACCCAGTACTTC
CASRQGAIETQYF
>TRBV5-4|-|TRBJ2-7|TRBD1
TGTGCCAGCAGCCCTCACGGGACAGGCGCTCCCGAGCAGTACTTC
CASSPHGTGAPEQYF
>TRBV19|-|TRBJ1-5|TRBD1
TGTGCCAGTAGACACACCGGGACAGGGCCCTATCAGCCCCAGCATTTT
CASRHTGTGPYQPQHF
>TRBV28|-|TRBJ1-4|TRBD1
TGTGCCAGCAGTTCCCGGGACAGGGGAGCAACTAATGAAAAACTGTTTTTT
CASSSRDRGATNEKLFF
>TRBV3-1/TRBV3-2|-|TRBJ1-3|TRBD1
TGTGCCAGCAGCCCCAGACAGGGGAACACCATATATTTT
CASSPRQGNTIYF
>TRBV28|-|TRBJ1-5|-
TGTGCCAGCAGTTTAGGAGAGGATCAGCCCCAGCATTTT
CASSLGEDQPQHF
>TRBV6-5|-|TRBJ2-2|TRBD2
TGTGCCACCCGGACTAGCGGGGTTGCCGGGGAGCTGTTTTTT
CATRTSGVAGELFF
>TRBV29-1|-|TRBJ2-5|-
TGCAGCGCCAACCGGGGACAAGAGACCCAGTACTTC
CSANRGQETQYF
>TRBV5-4|-|TRBJ1-1|-
TGTGCCAGCAGCTTGGGGGGGGTCGACACTGAAGCTTTCTTT
CASSLGGVDTEAFF
>TRBV23-1|-|TRBJ1-4|-
TGCGCCACCTATCGGACTAATGAAAAACTGTTTTTT
CATYRTNEKLFF
>TRBV18|-|TRBJ1-3|-
TGTGCCAGCTCACCAGTCACGGGGACTGGAAACACCATATATTTT
CASSPVTGTGNTIYF
>TRBV18|few|TRBJ1-4|-
TGTGCCAGCTCACCGGACAGCCGGAATGAAAAACTGTTTTTT
CASSPDSRNEKLFF
>TRBV10-3|-|TRBJ2-2|-
TGTGCCATCAGGGGAGCGAACACCGGGGAGCTGTTTTTT
CAIRGANTGELFF
>TRBV9|-|TRBJ2-5|TRBD2
TGTGCCAGCAGCGTAGGACTAGCGGACCAAGAGACCCAGTACTTC
CASSVGLADQETQYF
>TRBV5-4|-|TRBJ1-6|-
TGTGCCAGCAGCTCGGACAGTATGCGTGGCGGTTCACCCCTCCACTTT
CASSSDSMRGGSPLHF
>TRBV7-2|-|TRBJ1-2|-
TGTGCCAGCAGCTTTCGACAGGACCTCCACTATGGCTACACCTTC
CASSFRQDLHYGYTF
>TRBV3-1/TRBV3-2|once|TRBJ1-1|-
TGTGCCAGCAGCCCAACGGGACAATCAACTGAAGCTTTCTTT
CASSPTGQSTEAFF
>TRBV18|-|TRBJ2-1|TRBD2
TGTGCCAGCTCCGGACTAGCGGGAGGTGACAATGAGCAGTTCTTC
CASSGLAGGDNEQFF
>TRBV7-2|-|TRBJ2-1|-
TGTGCCAGCAGCCCTAGCAGGAGCTCCTACAATGAGCAGTTCTTC
CASSPSRSSYNEQFF
>TRBV19|once|TRBJ1-3|-
TGTGCCGCCGACCGGGGGAACTCTGGAAACACCATATATTTT
CAADRGNSGNTIYF
>TRBV7-3|-|TRBJ2-1|TRBD2
TGTGCCAGCAGCCCGGGACTAGCGGGTTACTACAATGAGCAGTTCTTC
CASSPGLAGYYNEQFF
>TRBV7-2|once|TRBJ1-2|-
TGTGCCAGCAAAGCTGGGAGGACTAACTATGGCTACACCTTC
CASKAGRTNYGYTF
>TRBV5-6|-|TRBJ2-7|TRBD2
TGTGCCAGCAGCCACGGGACTAGCGGGGCCTACGAGCAGTACTTC
CASSHGTSGAYEQYF
>TRBV2|-|TRBJ1-2|-
TGTGCCAGCAGTGAAGCGCTTCGAGCCTATGGCTACACCTTC
CASSEALRAYGYTF
>TRBV3-1/TRBV3-2|-|TRBJ1-4|-
TGTGCCAGCAGCCCGGGACCCGGGGGAGAAAAACTGTTTTTT
CASSPGPGGEKLFF
>TRBV11-2|-|TRBJ1-1|-
TGTGCCAGCAGCTTTCCAGGGGCTGAAGCTTTCTTT
CASSFPGAEAFF
>TRBV4-2|few|TRBJ2-1|-
TGTGCCAGCAGTGTCACTAGCCCATCCTACAATGAGCAGTTCTTC
CASSVTSPSYNEQFF
>TRBV13|-|TRBJ2-5|TRBD1
TGTGCCAGCAGCCCCACAGGGGGTAGGGAGACCCAGTACTTC
CASSPTGGRETQYF
>TRBV19|-|TRBJ1-1|TRBD1
TGTGCCAGTAGTTCCCGATGGAGGGGGCTGACTGAAGCTTTCTTT
CASSSRWRGLTEAFF
>TRBV11-2|-|TRBJ2-7|-
TGTGCCAGCAGCGGGCTCCAGGGCCTATACTCCTACGAGCAGTACTTC
CASSGLQGLYSYEQYF
>TRBV3-1/TRBV3-2|-|TRBJ1-1|-
TGTGCCAGCAGACGAACCGGGAACACTGAAGCTTTCTTT
CASRRTGNTEAFF